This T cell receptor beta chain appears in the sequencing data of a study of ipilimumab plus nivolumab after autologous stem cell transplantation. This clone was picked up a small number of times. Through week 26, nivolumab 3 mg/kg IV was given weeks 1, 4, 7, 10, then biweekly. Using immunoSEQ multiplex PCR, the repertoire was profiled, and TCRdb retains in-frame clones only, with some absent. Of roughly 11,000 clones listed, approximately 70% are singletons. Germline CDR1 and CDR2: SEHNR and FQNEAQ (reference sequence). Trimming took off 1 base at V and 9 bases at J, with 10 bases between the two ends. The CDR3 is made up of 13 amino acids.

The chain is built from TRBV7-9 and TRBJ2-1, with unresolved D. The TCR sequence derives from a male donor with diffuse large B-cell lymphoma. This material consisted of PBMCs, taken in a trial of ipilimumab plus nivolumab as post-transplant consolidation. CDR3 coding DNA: TGTGCCAGCAGCTTAGTTCCCTTTGGTGAGCAGTTCTTC. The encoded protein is CASSLVPFGEQFF.